Included here is one T cell receptor (beta chain) sequence, with context. It lacks a known antigen. Base qualities were left out, and no much larger clone turns up one base away. The data originate from a study of T-cell reconstitution after alpha-beta-depleted transplantation in children (dated by TCRdb to the mid-2010s). With regard to the full study: T-cell immune reconstitution after TCRalphabeta/CD19-depleted allogeneic hematopoietic cell transplantation in children was quantitatively tracked in the study by means of TCR repertoire profiling.

The protocol used for the library was PCR. Sequenced on an Illumina HiSeq 2500. To normalize quantification of the TCRbeta repertoire, the TCR libraries were built with molecular barcoding that relied on unique molecular identifiers. TCRdb reprocessed the public reads (quality trimming at Q25 with fastp, clone calling with MiXCR) and kept in-frame beta chains. CDR3 protein sequences are deduplicated, and each keeps its most common genes and DNA. For this sample the table gives around 250,000 distinct CDR3 sequences, of which approximately 9.8% were detected only once. 10% of the sample is held by the ten biggest clonotypes. The CDR3 contains 15 residues, cysteine and phenylalanine counted. Here the CDR3 DNA is all that survives: 45 bases in frame from base 1. The V end loses 0 bases and the J end loses 7 bases, and a stretch of 17 bases separates them. For CDR1 and CDR2, the germline V gene lists SGDLS and YYNGEE.

This clonotype was sampled from a human donor who donated a stem cell graft to a child with SCID. Sequencing was performed on PBMCs from the stem cell graft donor, taken from the stem cell graft. The receptor chain draws on TRBV9 and TRBJ2-7; TRBD2 is possibly the D segment (5 matching bases). The CDR3 region: CASSVAISVPVEQYF. The nucleotides read TGTGCCAGCAGCGTAGCGATTAGCGTGCCTGTGGAGCAGTACTTC.